This is a list of T cell receptor beta chains from one sample in a study of response to subunit inactivated influenza vaccine. TCRdb independently ran MiXCR on the RT-PCR reads; one entry per CDR3 protein. The sample includes about 700,000 distinct CDR3 sequences, approximately 15% of them seen just once. Specimen: PBMCs from blood, collected roughly 15 days before vaccination. Receptors originate from a man aged 50 to 59 who received an inactivated influenza vaccine. Each CDR3 is given with its conserved first and last residue. Each record gives: clone size, J gene, V gene, D gene, CDR3 protein, CDR3 DNA. A D gene is named only where the DNA matches it firmly. The size of a clone is reported for some rows only, either as once, few or many, or as a class for expanded clones.

few TRBJ2-5 TRBV5-6 TRBD2 CASSKGLAGGDVETQYF TGTGCCAGCAGCAAGGGACTAGCGGGAGGAGATGTAGAGACCCAGTACTTC
. TRBJ1-1 TRBV3-1 . CASRVGGGGTEAFF TGTGCCAGCAGGGTTGGCGGCGGAGGCACTGAAGCTTTCTTT
. TRBJ1-2 TRBV7-9 . CASSSSIGGRVTGYTF TGTGCCAGCAGCTCAAGTATCGGGGGGCGAGTTACGGGCTACACCTTC
few TRBJ2-3 TRBV11-3 . CASSPEGDTQYF TGTGCCAGCAGCCCGGAGGGGGATACGCAGTATTTT
many TRBJ2-5 TRBV20-1 . CSTGGQGTQYF TGCAGTACTGGGGGGCAGGGGACCCAGTACTTC
few TRBJ1-1 TRBV9 . CASSTGRYTEAFF TGTGCCAGCAGTACAGGGAGATACACTGAAGCTTTCTTT
few TRBJ1-2 TRBV7-2 TRBD1 CASSDRGVDYGYTF TGTGCCAGCAGCGACAGGGGTGTAGACTATGGCTACACCTTC
. TRBJ2-5 TRBV10-1 . CASSDGLETQYF TGCGCCAGCAGTGACGGGTTGGAGACCCAGTACTTC
many TRBJ1-5 TRBV5-1 TRBD1 CASSSGTGGSNQPQHF TGCGCCAGCAGCTCCGGGACAGGGGGGAGCAATCAGCCCCAGCATTTT
few TRBJ2-1 TRBV6-1 . CASVSSLSNEQFF TGTGCCAGCGTATCCAGCCTGAGCAATGAGCAGTTCTTC
many TRBJ2-5 TRBV7-8 TRBD1 CASSTGTVQETQYF TGTGCCAGCAGCACTGGGACAGTCCAAGAGACCCAGTACTTC
. TRBJ2-2 TRBV6-5 . CASSYSIVQHTGELFF TGTGCCAGCAGTTACTCGATCGTCCAGCACACCGGGGAGCTGTTTTTT
few TRBJ2-3 TRBV7-9 . CASSLQGPGDTQYF TGTGCCAGCAGCCTCCAGGGGCCGGGGGATACGCAGTATTTT
few TRBJ1-4 TRBV4-1 . CASSQESGAAVEKLFF TGCGCCAGCAGCCAAGAGTCGGGGGCGGCGGTTGAAAAACTGTTTTTT
. TRBJ1-2 TRBV18 TRBD1 CASSTDRGLTLGYTF TGTGCCAGCTCAACAGACAGGGGGCTTACCCTGGGCTACACCTTC